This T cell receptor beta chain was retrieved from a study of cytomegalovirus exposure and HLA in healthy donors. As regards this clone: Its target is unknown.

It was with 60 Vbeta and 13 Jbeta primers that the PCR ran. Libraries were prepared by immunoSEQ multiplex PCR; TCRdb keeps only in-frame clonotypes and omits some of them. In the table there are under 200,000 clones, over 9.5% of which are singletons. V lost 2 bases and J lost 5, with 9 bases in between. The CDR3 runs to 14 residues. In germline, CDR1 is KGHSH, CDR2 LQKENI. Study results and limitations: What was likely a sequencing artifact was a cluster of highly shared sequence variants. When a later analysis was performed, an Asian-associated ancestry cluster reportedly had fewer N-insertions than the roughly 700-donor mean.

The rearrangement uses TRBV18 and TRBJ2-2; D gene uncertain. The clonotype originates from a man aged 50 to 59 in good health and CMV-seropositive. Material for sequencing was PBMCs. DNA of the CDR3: TGTGCCAGCTCACCAAACGCAGGAACCGGGGAGCTGTTTTTT. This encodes CASSPNAGTGELFF.